These 32 T cell receptor beta chains came from one sample sequenced in a study of blood T cells in healthy people across ages. Using a J-beta primer mix together with a sample-barcoded 5' primer, a second PCR was run for about 6 to 11 cycles. One entry per CDR3 protein results from TCRdb running MiXCR on the 5' RACE reads. The sample consists of 1.2 million to 1.5 million distinct CDR3 sequences, 35% to 45% of them appearing once. Sequences were obtained from blood. The receptors originated from a young woman in good health.

Only a few counts were recorded for this clonotype. The rearrangement uses TRBV20-1 and TRBJ2-3; D may match TRBD1 or TRBD2 (5 bases each). The CDR3 extends over 15 amino acids. The V gene's germline CDR1 is DFQATT and CDR2 SNEGSKA (reference sequence). The V end lost 0 bases, the J end lost 0 bases, and 10 bases lay between the germline ends. CDR3 loop: CSARDFGTSTDTQYF. CDR3 in DNA: TGCAGTGCTAGAGATTTCGGGACCAGCACAGATACGCAGTATTTT.

The chain recombines TRBV10-3 with TRBJ2-1; no clear D. The ends were cut back, 4 bases at V and 7 bases at J, with 8 bases in the middle. Germline CDR1 and CDR2: ENHRY and SYGVKD. The length of the CDR3 is 12 residues. As DNA, the CDR3 is TGTGCCATCAGTGGAGTTGAAAATGAGCAGTTCTTC. Its translation: CAISGVENEQFF.

This clonotype has a handful of counts. The V gene is TRBV4-1, the J gene TRBJ1-2; possible D gene TRBD1, 5 bases. The CDR3 spans 15 residues. The V gene lost 4 bases and the J gene lost 0 bases, with 12 bases spanning the gap. Germline CDR1 reads MGHRA; CDR2 reads YSYEKL. The CDR3 loop reads CASSREGRPNYGYTF. The CDR3, as DNA: TGCGCCAGCAGCCGGGAGGGGAGACCTAACTATGGCTACACCTTC.

This clonotype showed up just a few times. V is TRBV11-2 and J is TRBJ2-1; D is perhaps TRBD2 (6 bases). CDR3 length: 14 amino acids. Trimming took 11 bases from V and 1 from J, leaving 15 bases between them. CDR1 and CDR2 from the germline V gene are SGHAT and FQNNGV. The CDR3 protein is CAGRRRDSYNEQFF. Here the CDR3 DNA reads TGTGCCGGGAGGAGGCGGGATTCCTACAATGAGCAGTTCTTC. Combining the CDR3 with reference TRBV11-2 and TRBJ2-1 gives the whole variable domain EAGVAQSPRYKIIEKRQSVAFWCNPISGHATLYWYQQILGQGPKLLIQFQNNGVVDDSQLPKDRFSAERLKGVDSTLKIQPAKLEDSAVYLCAGRRRDSYNEQFFGPGTRLTVL.

The V and J genes are TRBV20-1 and TRBJ2-4; no firm D call. With the DNA end fitting TRBJ2-7 better, the J assignment may be wrong. Looked up from germline, CDR1 is DFQATT and CDR2 is SNEGSKA (reference sequence). This CDR3 spans 15 amino acids. Written as DNA, the CDR3 is TGCAGTGCTAGAGATCCAGCGACCCAGAATTACGAGCAGTACTTC. Translated: CSARDPATQNYEQYF.

The chain recombines TRBV12-3 or TRBV12-4 with TRBJ2-3, with 10 bases aligning to TRBD1. CDR3 size: 17 residues. Losses at the gene ends were 5 bases for V and 3 bases for J; bases not matched to a gene: 11. The CDR3 is CASSRLGTGVRTDTQYF. In DNA form, the CDR3 reads TGTGCCAGCAGTCGGCTCGGGACAGGGGTTCGGACAGATACGCAGTATTTT.

This chain joins TRBV7-6 and TRBJ2-5; D is possibly TRBD2 (5 bases). The V gene's germline CDR1 is SGHVS and CDR2 FNYEAQ. Trimming stripped 4 bases from V and 5 bases from J, with 17 bases between. CDR3 length: 15 amino acids. CDR3 protein: CASSSGPGVWETQYF. The CDR3 DNA reads TGTGCCAGCAGCTCCGGTCCCGGGGTATGGGAGACCCAGTACTTC.

V is TRBV12-3 or TRBV12-4 and J is TRBJ1-4; D gene ambiguous. Trimming cost V 6 bases and J 0 bases, with 11 bases left between them. The CDR3 runs 15 residues. CDR3 sequence reads: CASSDYSTTNEKLFF. In nucleotides, the CDR3 is TGTGCCAGCAGCGACTACAGTACAACTAATGAAAAACTGTTTTTT.

This clonotype is a singleton in its sample. Here the CDR3 DNA reads TGTGCCAGCAGTGAAGAGTGGCCTAGCGCATCCTACAATGAGCAGTTCTTC. Translation gives CASSEEWPSASYNEQFF. The genes are TRBV2 and TRBJ2-1, with D perhaps matching TRBD2 (6 bases). The V gene lost 1 base and the J gene lost 1 base, with 14 bases spanning the gap. Germline values: CDR1 SNHLY, CDR2 FYNNEI. The CDR3 length is 17 residues.

The chain recombines TRBV6-5 with TRBJ2-3, with D possibly matching TRBD2 (6 bases). The V end was cut by 7 bases, the J end by 6 bases, with 8 bases between. Germline values: CDR1 MNHEY, CDR2 SVGAGI. The CDR3 consists of 11 residues. The CDR3 sequence: CASMSGDTQYF. The CDR3 nucleotides are TGTGCCAGCATGAGCGGGGATACGCAGTATTTT.

The rearrangement uses TRBV7-9 and TRBJ1-1, with D maybe TRBD1 (5 bases). Trimming took 1 base from V and 1 from J, leaving 10 bases between them. Germline V gives CDR1 SEHNR, CDR2 FQNEAQ (reference sequence). CDR3 size: 15 residues. The CDR3 DNA is TGTGCCAGCAGCTTAGATGTGGGACGGAACACTGAAGCTTTCTTT. It specifies CASSLDVGRNTEAFF.

The chain couples TRBV12-3 or TRBV12-4 to TRBJ1-2, with 7 bases lining up with TRBD1. The CDR3 length is 16 residues. V shed 5 bases and J 3 bases; nucleotides not matched to a gene: 12. CDR3 DNA sequence: TGTGCCAGCAGTACCCAAGACAGGGTGCGAGACTATGGCTACACCTTC. It yields the protein CASSTQDRVRDYGYTF.

The chain's CDR3 is CASSGQGAFGEKLFF. Written as DNA, the CDR3 is TGTGCCAGCAGTGGACAGGGGGCTTTCGGTGAAAAACTGTTTTTT. The chain employs TRBV6-6 and TRBJ1-4, with 11 positions matching TRBD1. This CDR3 comprises 15 residues. The ends lost 5 bases at V and 7 bases at J; junction bases unmatched: 6. The germline V gene encodes CDR1 MNHNY and CDR2 SVGAGI (reference sequence).

This clonotype was seen only a few times. J is TRBJ2-1 and V is TRBV7-9; the D is unclear. The length of the CDR3 is 14 residues. Trimming took 3 bases from V and 7 from J, leaving 13 bases between them. Germline V gene data show CDR1 as SEHNR and CDR2 as FQNEAQ (reference sequence). DNA of the CDR3: TGTGCCAGCAGCTTTACAAGTTCCGAGAATGAGCAGTTCTTC. Residues: CASSFTSSENEQFF.

This clonotype was seen more than once but under ten times. This chain uses TRBV4-2 with TRBJ2-1; a possible D gene is TRBD2 (6 bases). Trimming shortened V by 1 base and J by 9 bases, and 13 bases separated the two germline ends. The germline CDR1 and CDR2 sequences are LGHNA and YNFKEQ. The CDR3 is 14 amino acids. The CDR3 loop is CASSQGPRGGEQFF. CDR3 coding DNA: TGTGCCAGCAGCCAAGGCCCTAGGGGAGGTGAGCAGTTCTTC.

This clonotype has a handful of counts. This chain links TRBV7-9 with TRBJ2-5, with a weak D call TRBD2 (6 bases). Germline assignment: CDR1 SEHNR and CDR2 FQNEAQ (reference sequence). V lost 2 bases, J lost 2 bases, and 12 bases lay in between. This CDR3 comprises 15 residues. The CDR3 coding sequence is TGTGCCAGCAGCTTACCGGGAGTCTTACAAGAGACCCAGTACTTC. Translated, it gives CASSLPGVLQETQYF.

This sequence joins TRBV5-1 and TRBJ1-2, with D maybe TRBD1 (5 bases). CDR3 length equals 12 residues. Between the trimmed V and J ends, which lost 4 bases and 4 bases, there was a span of 8 bases. Germline V CDR1 and CDR2: SGHRS, YFSETQ. The CDR3 reads CASSKRGYGYTF. DNA of the CDR3: TGCGCCAGCAGCAAAAGGGGCTATGGCTACACCTTC.

The genes are TRBV7-2 and TRBJ2-1; 10 positions agree with TRBD2. CDR1 SGHTA and CDR2 FQGNSA come from the germline V gene. The CDR3 has 15 amino acids. Trimming removed 6 bases from V and 4 bases from J; junction bases left unmatched: 6. This CDR3 is CTSRKRGGSYNEQFF. The CDR3 nucleotides read TGTACCAGCAGGAAGCGGGGGGGTAGTTACAATGAGCAGTTCTTC.

This clonotype was observed a handful of times. The chain uses TRBV7-9 and TRBJ1-2, with D maybe TRBD1 (6 bases). Germline V gene lookup returns CDR1 SEHNR and CDR2 FQNEAQ (reference sequence). CDR3 length: 14 amino acids. V was cut by 5 bases and J by 4 bases, with 14 bases left in between. CDR3 DNA: TGTGCCAGCAGCCCGGAAAGGGGGGTCTATGGCTACACCTTC. This sequence encodes CASSPERGVYGYTF.

The chain has TRBV20-1 and TRBJ2-1, with 11 bases aligning to TRBD2. J gave up 5 bases and V 3 bases, and 6 bases lay outside the gene matches. Germline V lookup: CDR1 DFQATT, CDR2 SNEGSKA (reference sequence). The CDR3 is 15 amino acids. CDR3 sequence (DNA): TGCAGTGCTAGGTCGGGACTAGCGGCGAACAATGAGCAGTTCTTC. Amino acid sequence: CSARSGLAANNEQFF.

This clonotype was picked up a small number of times. This rearrangement joins TRBV7-2 to TRBJ2-7, with D tentatively TRBD2 (6 bases). Germline CDR1 and CDR2: SGHTA and FQGNSA. This CDR3 is built from 16 residues. Trimming cost V 3 bases and J 4 bases, with 19 bases left between them. CDR3 DNA: TGTGCCAGCAGCTTCACTAGCTCACCACGGGGGTACGAGCAGTACTTC. This translates into CASSFTSSPRGYEQYF.

The gene calls are TRBV6-2 or TRBV6-3 and TRBJ2-6, with D perhaps given as TRBD1 or TRBD2 (5 bases each). The CDR3 spans 18 residues. V lost 5 bases, J lost 0 bases, and 17 bases lay in between. The germline CDR1 and CDR2 sequences are MNHEY and SVGEGT. In DNA, the CDR3 is TGTGCCAGCAGTCCCTGGGACCCACTGATCTCTGGGGCCAACGTCCTGACTTTC. Translating it yields CASSPWDPLISGANVLTF.

The chain combines TRBV28 with TRBJ1-2, with D unclear. CDR1 and CDR2 (germline): MDHEN, SYDVKM. Trimming removed 6 bases at V and 4 bases at J, with 18 bases between. This CDR3 is 15 amino acids long. CDR3 DNA: TGTGCCAGCAGGGAGGAAACAGTTGCGGGCTATGGCTACACCTTC. Amino acid sequence: CASREETVAGYGYTF.

This clonotype came up many times. The gene calls are TRBV29-1 and TRBJ2-7; tentative D call: TRBD1 (6 bases). Germline V gene data show CDR1 as SQVTM and CDR2 as ANQGSEA. CDR3 size: 12 residues. V lost 6 bases and J 4 bases, leaving 13 bases between the germline ends. CDR3 residues: CSVPGQGYEQYF. CDR3 coding DNA: TGCAGCGTCCCGGGACAAGGGTACGAGCAGTACTTC.

There are a few counts of this clonotype. This rearrangement joins TRBV28 to TRBJ1-2; 8 positions match TRBD1. The V gene end was trimmed by 3 bases and the J gene end by 6 bases; junction bases not matched to a gene: 3. This CDR3 region has 13 residues. Germline V gene data show CDR1 as MDHEN and CDR2 as SYDVKM. CDR3: CASSFSRGHGYTF. Written as DNA, the CDR3 is TGTGCCAGCAGTTTTAGCAGGGGGCATGGCTACACCTTC.

This chain joins TRBV20-1 and TRBJ2-2; 9 bases fit TRBD2. Germline trimming cut 3 bases from V and 0 bases from J; bases unmatched to any gene: 5. CDR1 DFQATT and CDR2 SNEGSKA come from the germline V gene (reference sequence). The CDR3 runs to 16 residues. The CDR3 nucleotides read TGCAGTGCTAGTCGAGCGGGGGGCCCGAACACCGGGGAGCTGTTTTTT. Translated: CSASRAGGPNTGELFF.

The chain links TRBV10-3 to TRBJ2-7, with D possibly being TRBD1 (5 bases). V lost 8 bases, J lost 7 bases, and 9 bases lay in between. This CDR3 spans 10 amino acids. Germline V gene sequence: CDR1 ENHRY, CDR2 SYGVKD. CDR3 amino acids: CAIGAREQYF. The DNA of the CDR3 is TGTGCCATCGGGGCCAGGGAGCAGTACTTC.

This clonotype was observed a few times. This chain joins TRBV6-5 and TRBJ2-2; D gene unclear. This CDR3 has 15 amino acids. Deletions cut 3 bases from V and 0 bases from J, with 8 bases between. Germline V gives CDR1 MNHEY, CDR2 SVGAGI. The chain's CDR3 is CASSYWSANTGELFF. Here the CDR3 DNA reads TGTGCCAGCAGTTATTGGTCCGCGAACACCGGGGAGCTGTTTTTT.

To note about this clonotype: A junction boundary mismatches the germline segment, possibly from a read error. The CDR3 DNA sequence: TGTGCCAACAGTTCGCCCCGGCCTTTCAGGGGGATCCCCTACGAGCAGTACTTC. This translates into CANSSPRPFRGIPYEQYF. This chain links TRBV27 with TRBJ2-7, with 7 bases that match TRBD1. Germline assignment: CDR1 MNHEY and CDR2 SMNVEV (reference sequence). The CDR3 length is 18 residues.

This clonotype has more than one count but fewer than ten. The CDR3 nucleotides read TGTGCCAGCAGCGTGGGGACAGACCACCACACAGATACGCAGTATTTT. Translated: CASSVGTDHHTDTQYF. This rearrangement joins TRBV13 to TRBJ2-3, with TRBD1 matching over 7 bases. CDR3 size: 16 residues. Germline CDR1 is PRHDT and CDR2 is FYEKMQ (reference sequence). J gave up 2 bases and V 5 bases, and 10 bases lay outside the gene matches. The variable domain in full, with the rest retrieved from reference TRBV13 and TRBJ2-3, is AAGVIQSPRHLIKEKRETATLKCYPIPRHDTVYWYQQGPGQDPQFLISFYEKMQSDKGSIPDRFSAQQFSDYHSELNMSSLELGDSALYFCASSVGTDHHTDTQYFGPGTRLTVL.

The chain is built from TRBV20-1 and TRBJ1-1, with D possibly matching TRBD1 (6 bases). Germline V CDR1 and CDR2: DFQATT, SNEGSKA (reference sequence). V shed 3 bases and J shed 1 base, with 9 bases lying between them. The CDR3 extends over 13 amino acids. CDR3 in amino acids: CSARGTQNTEAFF. For the CDR3, the DNA is TGCAGTGCTAGGGGGACACAGAACACTGAAGCTTTCTTT.

The J gene is TRBJ1-2, the V gene TRBV27, with 7 bases aligning to TRBD1. Trimming at V came to 5 bases and at J to 4 bases, leaving 7 bases not matched to a gene. The V gene's germline CDR1 is MNHEY and CDR2 SMNVEV (reference sequence). The length of the CDR3 is 14 residues. The CDR3 here is CASSIKGAGYGYTF. The CDR3 DNA sequence: TGTGCCAGCAGTATCAAGGGGGCGGGCTATGGCTACACCTTC.